The 32 T cell receptor beta chains presented below share a single source sample, sequenced in a study of molecular identifiers for immune sequencing clone quantification. From the PCR reads, TCRdb called clonotypes with MiXCR, one entry per CDR3 protein. This sample carries approximately 90,000 distinct CDR3 sequences, around 23% of them seen once, and the ten largest clones take more than 0.85%. Input material: naive CD8+ T cells from blood, with Jurkat cell RNA spiked in. Subset of the sample: FACS-sorted CD8+CD4-CCR7+CD45RA+ naive T cells. Receptor source: a human donor in good health. Some libraries in this study had Jurkat cell RNA spiked in.

This clonotype was seen a handful of times. This chain uses TRBV12-3 or TRBV12-4 with TRBJ2-5; unclear D gene. The V end lost 3 bases, the J end lost 5 bases, and 10 bases lay between the germline ends. CDR3 length: 13 amino acids. Here the CDR3 reads CASSLGNRETQYF. The CDR3 bases are TGTGCCAGCAGTTTGGGGAATAGGGAGACCCAGTACTTC.

Regarding this clonotype: Without the conserved terminal phenylalanine or tryptophan, this CDR3 likely stems from a read error. The rearrangement uses TRBV27 and TRBJ1-3; no definite D call. V lost 6 bases, J lost 0 bases, and 9 bases lay in between. Germline-derived CDR1 and CDR2 are MNHEY and SMNVEV (reference sequence). The CDR3 consists of 14 residues. CDR3 bases: TGTGCCAGCAGCCCAGTGACCTCTGGAAACACCATATATTCT. Its translation is CASSPVTSGNTIYS.

This clonotype was seen a few times. This rearrangement joins TRBV5-1 to TRBJ2-2, with 8 bases matching TRBD1. V lost 4 bases to trimming and J lost 1 base; unmatched junction nucleotides: 6. This CDR3 has 16 amino acids. Germline V gene data show CDR1 as SGHRS and CDR2 as YFSETQ. The CDR3 protein is CASSTNDRGNTGELFF. DNA of the CDR3: TGCGCCAGCAGCACGAACGACAGGGGGAACACCGGGGAGCTGTTTTTT.

This clonotype was observed many times. The chain employs TRBV3-1 and TRBJ2-7; possibly TRBD1 for D (6 bases). This CDR3 comprises 13 residues. Trimming removed 3 bases at V and 2 bases at J, with 8 bases between. Germline CDR1 reads LGHDT; CDR2 reads YNNKEL (reference sequence). CDR3 sequence reads: CASSQAGAYEQYF. Here the CDR3 DNA reads TGTGCCAGCAGCCAGGCAGGGGCCTACGAGCAGTACTTC.

This clonotype has at least ten counts. This rearrangement joins TRBV20-1 to TRBJ2-3; TRBD1 is a possible D gene (6 bases). CDR1 is DFQATT and CDR2 is SNEGSKA in the germline V gene (reference sequence). Trimming left V 0 bases short and J 4 bases short, with 14 bases between. The CDR3 sequence is 15 residues long. CDR3 nucleotide sequence: TGCAGTGCTAGAGACCTTAACAGGGTTCCAGATACGCAGTATTTT. Translated, it gives CSARDLNRVPDTQYF.

This clonotype was counted a few times. V gene TRBV19 combines with J gene TRBJ2-1; D possibly matches TRBD1 or TRBD2 (5 bases each). This CDR3 is 16 amino acids long. The V end was cut by 3 bases, the J end by 0 bases, with 12 bases between. From germline, CDR1 is LNHDA and CDR2 SQIVND (reference sequence). CDR3 in DNA: TGTGCCAGTAGTATTTCGGCAGGGAGCTCCTACAATGAGCAGTTCTTC. As protein: CASSISAGSSYNEQFF.

This clonotype was counted ten times or more. V and J are TRBV27 and TRBJ2-7, with TRBD2 matching 8 bases. The J segment lost 0 bases and the V segment lost 8 bases, leaving 3 bases of the junction unmatched. Germline V gene lookup returns CDR1 MNHEY and CDR2 SMNVEV (reference sequence). The CDR3 runs to 13 residues. The chain's CDR3 is CASGLAGSYEQYF. CDR3 in DNA: TGTGCCAGCGGCCTAGCGGGCTCCTACGAGCAGTACTTC.

Only a few counts were recorded for this clonotype. V gene TRBV4-1 combines with J gene TRBJ2-7; the match to TRBD1 covers 7 bases. J was trimmed by 2 bases and V by 5 bases; bases with no gene match: 6. Germline assignment: CDR1 MGHRA and CDR2 YSYEKL. There are 14 residues in the CDR3. DNA of the CDR3: TGCGCCAGCAGCTACTACAGGGGCCCCTACGAGCAGTACTTC. Its protein is CASSYYRGPYEQYF.

The chain employs TRBV7-8 and TRBJ2-2; possibly TRBD1 for D (5 bases). The V end lost 3 bases, the J end lost 1 base, and 15 bases lay between the germline ends. The CDR3 sequence is 17 residues long. Per the germline V gene, CDR1 is SGHVS and CDR2 is FQNEAQ. The CDR3 DNA sequence: TGTGCCAGCAGCTTGAAGGGGTCAGGGTGGAACACCGGGGAGCTGTTTTTT. Protein: CASSLKGSGWNTGELFF.

With regard to this clonotype: This sequence may be a read error, since a much larger clone differs from it by one base. The chain has TRBV7-6 and TRBJ2-5, with 10 bases that match TRBD2. J gave up 4 bases and V 5 bases, and 16 bases lay outside the gene matches. Germline CDR1 SGHVS, CDR2 FNYEAQ. The CDR3 length is 18 residues. CDR3 DNA sequence: TGTGCCAGCAGCCCGAGACTAGCGGGCGTCACCTGGGGAGAGACCCAGTACTTC. Amino acid sequence: CASSPRLAGVTWGETQYF. The whole variable domain, remainder taken from reference TRBV7-6 and TRBJ2-5, is GAGVSQSPRYKVTKRGQDVALRCDPISGHVSLYWYRQALGQGPEFLTYFNYEAQQDKSGLPNDRFSAERPEGSISTLTIQRTEQRDSAMYRCASSPRLAGVTWGETQYFGPGTRLLVL.

Concerning this clonotype itself: A read error is possible here, since a much larger clone lies one base away. The V call is TRBV6-5, the J call TRBJ1-4; 8 nucleotides align to TRBD1. CDR1 is MNHEY, CDR2 SVGAGI, per germline. With V trimmed by 6 bases and J by 6 bases, 6 bases remained unmatched. This CDR3 spans 14 amino acids. CDR3 protein: CASRTGTGDEKLFF. DNA of the CDR3: TGTGCCAGCAGGACCGGGACAGGCGATGAAAAACTGTTTTTT.

This clonotype was detected many times. V gene TRBV6-5 combines with J gene TRBJ2-7, with D perhaps matching TRBD2 (7 bases). V lost 3 bases to trimming and J lost 2 bases, with 11 bases between them. Germline loops: CDR1 MNHEY, CDR2 SVGAGI. The CDR3 totals 14 residues. CDR3 sequence (DNA): TGTGCCAGCAGTTATGACGGGGGGCCCTACGAGCAGTACTTC. It translates to CASSYDGGPYEQYF.

The genes are TRBV4-1 and TRBJ2-1; TRBD2 matches 8 bases. CDR1 is MGHRA, CDR2 YSYEKL, per germline. After removal of 0 bases from V and 5 bases from J, the junction contained 12 bases not matched to a gene. The CDR3 is 18 amino acids. The CDR3 DNA is TGCGCCAGCAGCCAAGACCCCCCCCGACTAGCGAAAAACAATGAGCAGTTCTTC. This sequence encodes CASSQDPPRLAKNNEQFF.

This clonotype showed up just a few times. The chain joins TRBV5-6 to TRBJ2-7; 7 bases are shared with TRBD1. The length of the CDR3 is 16 residues. Looked up from germline, CDR1 is SGHDT and CDR2 is YYEEEE. J lost 0 bases, V lost 0 bases, and 6 bases had no gene match. CDR3 sequence: CASSLGTTGLSYEQYF. The CDR3 nucleotides read TGTGCCAGCAGCTTGGGGACGACAGGGCTCTCCTACGAGCAGTACTTC.

The rearrangement uses TRBV4-1 and TRBJ1-1; no clear D. Germline assignment: CDR1 MGHRA and CDR2 YSYEKL. CDR3 length: 12 amino acids. Trimming took off 2 bases at V and 4 bases at J, with 5 bases between the two ends. CDR3 bases: TGCGCCAGCAGCCAACCCCCCACTGAAGCTTTCTTT. It encodes CASSQPPTEAFF.

This clonotype was counted only a few times. The rearrangement joins TRBV6-2 or TRBV6-3 to TRBJ1-1; a possible D gene is TRBD1 (5 bases). Per the germline V gene, CDR1 is MNHEY and CDR2 is SVGEGT. This CDR3 is 17 amino acids long. Trimming shortened V by 6 bases and J by 2 bases, and 22 bases separated the two germline ends. This CDR3 is CASRLNAGRSFNTEAFF. The CDR3 DNA reads as TGTGCCAGCAGACTAAATGCGGGACGTAGCTTTAACACTGAAGCTTTCTTT.

V and J are TRBV10-1 and TRBJ2-2; D is ambiguous. Trimming shortened V by 6 bases and J by 0 bases, and 11 bases separated the two germline ends. Germline V CDR1 and CDR2: WNHNN, SYGVQD (reference sequence). CDR3 length: 15 residues. CDR3 nucleotide sequence: TGCGCCAGCAGCCCCACACGTCCGAACACCGGGGAGCTGTTTTTT. Protein sequence: CASSPTRPNTGELFF.

This clonotype came up a few times. This rearrangement joins TRBV4-2 to TRBJ2-2, with 12 bases fitting TRBD2. The CDR3 contains 18 residues. Germline loops: CDR1 LGHNA, CDR2 YNFKEQ. Trimming removed 0 bases from V and 5 bases from J; junction bases left unmatched: 7. DNA of the CDR3: TGTGCCAGCAGCCAAGATCCGCTAGCGGGGGGGCAAACCGGGGAGCTGTTTTTT. It is translated as CASSQDPLAGGQTGELFF.

A remark on this clonotype: A much larger clone is a single base away; this may be a read error. The V and J genes are TRBV5-3 and TRBJ1-4, with unresolved D. TRBV5-3 carries the ORF label, with uncertain function. The CDR3 runs to 13 residues. The CDR3: CASSAGRNEKPFF. CDR3 sequence (DNA): TGTGCCAGCAGTGCCGGGAGGAATGAAAAACCGTTTTTT.

This clonotype was seen a few times. The chain carries TRBV7-2 and TRBJ2-5, with 9 bases aligning to TRBD2. With 5 bases clipped from V and 0 bases from J, the junction kept 1 base outside the gene matches. In germline, CDR1 is SGHTA, CDR2 FQGNSA. The CDR3 is made up of 14 amino acids. The CDR3 DNA reads as TGTGCCAGCAGCCCTAGCGGGGACCAAGAGACCCAGTACTTC. Translating it yields CASSPSGDQETQYF.

This clonotype has just a few counts. This chain links TRBV28 with TRBJ2-2, with TRBD1 identical over 7 bases. After removal of 3 bases from V and 0 bases from J, the junction contained 4 bases not matched to a gene. Per germline, CDR1 MDHEN and CDR2 SYDVKM. CDR3 length: 16 residues. The CDR3: CASSFVGGTNTGELFF. CDR3 DNA sequence: TGTGCCAGCAGTTTTGTAGGGGGCACGAACACCGGGGAGCTGTTTTTT.

This clonotype was observed at least ten times. This chain uses TRBV4-1 with TRBJ2-7, with D tentatively TRBD1 or TRBD2 (5 bases each). The CDR3 sequence is 15 residues long. Germline lookup yields CDR1 MGHRA and CDR2 YSYEKL. V lost 3 bases to trimming and J lost 0 bases, with 12 bases between them. The CDR3 is CASSHGTGSSYEQYF. CDR3 DNA: TGCGCCAGCAGCCACGGGACGGGAAGCTCCTACGAGCAGTACTTC.

Notes on this clonotype: A much larger clone is a single base away; this may be a read error. The J gene is TRBJ2-7, the V gene TRBV7-9; D is tentatively TRBD1 or TRBD2 (5 bases each). The CDR3 sequence is 14 residues long. Per germline, CDR1 SEHNR and CDR2 FQNEAQ (reference sequence). The CDR3 region is CVSSLGALPGEQYF. The CDR3 nucleotides are TGTGTCAGCAGCCTTGGGGCTCTTCCGGGGGAGCAGTACTTC.

As regards this clonotype: Given a much more abundant clone one base away, this may be a read error. V is TRBV4-3 and J is TRBJ2-2; D gene uncertain. Germline V gene sequence: CDR1 LGHNA, CDR2 YSLEER. The ends were cut back, 1 base at V and 1 base at J, with 7 bases in the middle. The CDR3 length is 15 residues. The CDR3 reads CASSQAHWNTGELFF. Written as DNA, the CDR3 is TGCGCCAGCAGCCAAGCACATTGGAACACCGGGGAGCTGTTTTTT.

Many counts were recorded for this clonotype. The chain has TRBV5-1 and TRBJ2-3; possibly TRBD2 for D (6 bases). The length of the CDR3 is 14 residues. V was shortened by 0 bases and J by 1 base, with 6 bases between the two germline ends. Germline CDR1 SGHRS, CDR2 YFSETQ. The CDR3, as DNA: TGCGCCAGCAGCTTGGCGGGGGGCACAGATACGCAGTATTTT. Translated, it gives CASSLAGGTDTQYF.

As to this clonotype: Given a much more abundant clone one base away, this may be a read error. The chain has TRBV27 and TRBJ1-1, with D perhaps TRBD1 (6 bases). The length of the CDR3 is 15 residues. Germline CDR1 and CDR2: MNHEY and SMNVEV (reference sequence). The CDR3 loop is CASSSLTGLNTEALF. The CDR3 DNA is TGTGCCAGCAGTTCCTTGACAGGCCTGAACACTGAAGCTCTCTTT.

This clonotype was observed a single time. A much larger clone lies a single base off, so this may be a read error. The chain combines TRBV2 with TRBJ1-2; D not resolved. CDR1 and CDR2 from the germline V gene are SNHLY and FYNNEI. The V end was cut by 9 bases, the J end by 7 bases, with 6 bases between. The length of the CDR3 is 9 residues. CDR3 DNA: TGTGCCAGACCCCCTGGCTACACCTTC. It encodes CARPPGYTF.

This clonotype has a count of ten or more. The chain employs TRBV12-3 or TRBV12-4 and TRBJ2-3, with D unresolved. Trimming took 3 bases from V and 0 from J, leaving 7 bases between them. This CDR3 region has 14 residues. The CDR3 nucleotides read TGTGCCAGCAGTTTGGGTAGCAGCACAGATACGCAGTATTTT. Protein: CASSLGSSTDTQYF.

This clonotype appeared many times. The chain joins TRBV4-1 to TRBJ2-1; TRBD1 is a possible D gene (6 bases). The CDR3 has 13 amino acids. The ends were cut back, 8 bases at V and 8 bases at J, with 16 bases in the middle. Germline lookup yields CDR1 MGHRA and CDR2 YSYEKL. The DNA of the CDR3 is TGCGCCAGCTCCGGCGCAGGGGCGGATGAGCAGTTCTTC. Its translation: CASSGAGADEQFF.

This sequence joins TRBV12-3 or TRBV12-4 and TRBJ2-1, with 9 positions matching TRBD2. The V segment lost 3 bases and the J segment 6 bases; nucleotides outside the gene matches: 3. The CDR3 spans 14 residues. This CDR3 is CASSLGGGANEQFF. For the CDR3, the DNA is TGTGCCAGCAGTTTGGGCGGGGGGGCCAATGAGCAGTTCTTC.

This clonotype was recorded at least ten times. The rearrangement uses TRBV7-2 and TRBJ2-7; TRBD1 might be the D (5 bases). V was pared by 4 bases and J by 5 bases, with 12 bases between. Germline V gives CDR1 SGHTA, CDR2 FQGNSA. This CDR3 spans 13 amino acids. CDR3 nucleotides: TGTGCCAGCAGCTCCAGTTTGGACAACGAGCAGTACTTC. Its translation: CASSSSLDNEQYF.

There are many counts of this clonotype. This chain's CDR3 is CSVVWGARTGELFF. The CDR3 DNA sequence: TGCAGCGTTGTATGGGGGGCTCGGACCGGGGAGCTGTTTTTT. V and J are TRBV29-1 and TRBJ2-2; the D call may be TRBD1 or TRBD2 (6 bases each). Germline V lookup: CDR1 SQVTM, CDR2 ANQGSEA. V lost 4 bases and J 5 bases, leaving 14 bases between the germline ends. This CDR3 is 14 amino acids long.